This T cell receptor (beta chain) was identified during a study of technical replicates of blood from several donors. Clones were sequenced by immunoSEQ multiplex PCR, and TCRdb holds only the in-frame ones, with some missing. The sample has under 85,000 clones, about 91% seen once. Trimming at V came to 5 bases and at J to 4 bases, leaving 11 bases not matched to a gene. Germline-derived CDR1 and CDR2 are SEHNR and FQNEAQ (reference sequence). The CDR3 loop spans 17 amino acids. The rearrangement uses TRBV7-9 and TRBJ2-1; 10 bases fit TRBD2. This sequence originates from a human donor in good health. Some clones in this sample may be carry-over from other donors' samples. Material for sequencing was T cells isolated from PBMCs. The CDR3 nucleotides are TGTGCCAGCAGCCCGATGAACCCGACTAGCGGGTACAATGAGCAGTTCTTC. Its translation: CASSPMNPTSGYNEQFF.